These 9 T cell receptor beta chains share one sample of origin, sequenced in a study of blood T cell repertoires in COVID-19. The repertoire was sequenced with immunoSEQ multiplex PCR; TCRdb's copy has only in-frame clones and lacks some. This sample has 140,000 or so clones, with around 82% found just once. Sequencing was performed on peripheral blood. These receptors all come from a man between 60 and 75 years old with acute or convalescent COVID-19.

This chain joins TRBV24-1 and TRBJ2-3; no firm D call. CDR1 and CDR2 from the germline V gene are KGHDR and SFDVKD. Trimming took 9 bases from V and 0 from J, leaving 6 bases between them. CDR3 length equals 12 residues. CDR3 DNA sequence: TGTGCCACCTCACAGAGCACAGATACGCAGTATTTT. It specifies CATSQSTDTQYF.

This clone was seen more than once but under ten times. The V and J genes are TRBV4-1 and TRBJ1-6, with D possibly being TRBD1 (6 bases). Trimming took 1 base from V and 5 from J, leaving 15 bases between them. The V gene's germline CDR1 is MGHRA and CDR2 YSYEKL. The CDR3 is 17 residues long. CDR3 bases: TGCGCCAGCAGCCAAGTCCTATCGGACAGTCATAATTCACCCCTCCACTTT. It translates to CASSQVLSDSHNSPLHF.

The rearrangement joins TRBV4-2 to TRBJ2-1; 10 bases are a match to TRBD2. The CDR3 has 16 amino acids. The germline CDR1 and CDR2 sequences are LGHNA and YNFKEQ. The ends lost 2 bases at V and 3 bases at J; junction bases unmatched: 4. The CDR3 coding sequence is TGTGCCAGCAGCCAAACTAGCGGGATGCACTACAATGAGCAGTTCTTC. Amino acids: CASSQTSGMHYNEQFF.

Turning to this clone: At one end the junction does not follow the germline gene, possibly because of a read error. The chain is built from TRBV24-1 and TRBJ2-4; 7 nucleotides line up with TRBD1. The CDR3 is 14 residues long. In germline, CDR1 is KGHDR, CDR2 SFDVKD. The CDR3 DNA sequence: TGTGCCACCACTGATGGGACAGAAAAAAACATTCAGTACTTC. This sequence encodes CATTDGTEKNIQYF.

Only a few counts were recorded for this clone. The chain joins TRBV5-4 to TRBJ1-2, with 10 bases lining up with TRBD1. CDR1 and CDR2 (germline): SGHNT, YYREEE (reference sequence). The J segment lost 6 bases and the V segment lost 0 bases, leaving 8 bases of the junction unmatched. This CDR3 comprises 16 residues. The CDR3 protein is CASSLALIGTGDGYTF. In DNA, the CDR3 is TGTGCCAGCAGCTTGGCACTTATCGGGACAGGGGATGGCTACACCTTC.

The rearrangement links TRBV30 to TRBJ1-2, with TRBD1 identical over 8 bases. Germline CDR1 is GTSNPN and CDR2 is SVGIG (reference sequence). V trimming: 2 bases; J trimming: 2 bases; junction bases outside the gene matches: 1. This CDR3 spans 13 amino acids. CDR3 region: CAWSTGGNYGYTF. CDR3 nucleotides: TGTGCCTGGAGTACAGGGGGAAACTATGGCTACACCTTC.

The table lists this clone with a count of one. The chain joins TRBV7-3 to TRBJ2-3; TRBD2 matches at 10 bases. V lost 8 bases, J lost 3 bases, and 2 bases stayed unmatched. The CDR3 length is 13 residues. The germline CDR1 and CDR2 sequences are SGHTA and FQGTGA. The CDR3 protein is CASGAGGTDTQYF. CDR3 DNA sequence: TGTGCCAGCGGAGCGGGAGGGACAGATACGCAGTATTTT.

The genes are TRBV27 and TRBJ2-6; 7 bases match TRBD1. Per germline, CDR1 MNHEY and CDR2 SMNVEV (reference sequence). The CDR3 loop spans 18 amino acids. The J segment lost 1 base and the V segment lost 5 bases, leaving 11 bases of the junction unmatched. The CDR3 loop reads CASSNDRVLLSGANVLTF. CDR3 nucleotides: TGTGCCAGCAGTAACGACAGGGTGCTCTTGTCTGGGGCCAACGTCCTGACTTTC.

The CDR3 DNA reads TGTGCCAGCAATAGAGGGGGGGACTCCCTCGTCCTGACTTTC. Translation gives CASNRGGDSLVLTF. This rearrangement joins TRBV6-5 to TRBJ2-6; a possible D gene is TRBD2 (7 bases). This CDR3 spans 14 amino acids. CDR1 and CDR2 from the germline V gene are MNHEY and SVGAGI. Trimming took off 7 bases at V and 12 bases at J, with 19 bases between the two ends.